A single sample is the source of the 14 T cell receptor beta chains below, sequenced in a study of cytomegalovirus exposure and HLA in healthy donors. Both 60 Vbeta primers and 13 Jbeta primers went into the PCR. Using immunoSEQ multiplex PCR, the repertoire was profiled, and TCRdb retains in-frame clones only, with some absent. The top ten hold roughly 0.7% of the sample, which has 170,000 or so clones, approximately 80% seen once. The specimen was PBMCs. The source is a boy between 10 and 17 years old in good health and CMV-seronegative.

This chain joins TRBV5-6 and TRBJ2-5; D not certain. The J call may be wrong; the DNA end is better matched by TRBJ2-7. CDR1 SGHDT and CDR2 YYEEEE come from the germline V gene. This CDR3 spans 13 amino acids. CDR3 in DNA: TGTGCCAGCAGCTTAGTCAGCGCCTACGAGCAGTACTTC. Translated, it gives CASSLVSAYEQYF.

The rearrangement links TRBV5-5 to TRBJ2-7; a weak D match, TRBD1 (7 bases). The germline gives CDR1 SGHKS, CDR2 YYEKEE (reference sequence). CDR3 length: 15 residues. V was clipped by 5 bases and J by 4 bases, with 19 bases between them. CDR3 amino acids: CASRPTATGRYEQYF. CDR3 in DNA: TGTGCCAGCAGACCTACTGCGACAGGGAGGTACGAGCAGTACTTC.

The chain joins TRBV27 to TRBJ2-1, with a possible D match to TRBD2 (6 bases). The germline V gene has CDR1 MNHEY and CDR2 SMNVEV (reference sequence). The V end was cut by 8 bases, the J end by 6 bases, with 20 bases between. The CDR3 is 15 amino acids. The CDR3 bases are TGTGCCAGCGGAAGAGTTAGCGGTCAGGGCAATGAGCAGTTCTTC. The encoded protein is CASGRVSGQGNEQFF.

The V call is TRBV6-6, the J call TRBJ2-2, with D possibly TRBD1 on 5 matching bases. V was trimmed by 10 bases and J by 1 base, leaving 13 bases between them. Germline values: CDR1 MNHNY, CDR2 SVGAGI (reference sequence). This CDR3 is 14 amino acids long. The chain's CDR3 is CAIHPTGNTGELFF. The CDR3 DNA reads as TGTGCCATACACCCAACAGGGAACACCGGGGAGCTGTTTTTT.

The chain employs TRBV7-2 and TRBJ2-3, with TRBD2 matching over 8 bases. V dropped 2 bases and J dropped 0; count of bases not matched to a gene: 7. The CDR3 totals 17 residues. The germline gives CDR1 SGHTA, CDR2 FQGNSA. The CDR3: CASSLTNSGKSTDTQYF. CDR3 in DNA: TGTGCCAGCAGCTTAACGAATAGCGGGAAGAGCACAGATACGCAGTATTTT.

The chain joins TRBV6-5 to TRBJ1-5; the match to TRBD1 covers 7 bases. CDR3 length equals 14 residues. The junction had 7 bases not matched to a gene; V was cut back by 5 bases and J by 6 bases. The germline CDR1 and CDR2 sequences are MNHEY and SVGAGI. The CDR3 loop reads CASSPTTGSQPQHF. DNA of the CDR3: TGTGCCAGCAGTCCTACGACAGGGTCTCAGCCCCAGCATTTT.

This clone is a singleton in its sample. The junction and the germline gene differ at one end; a read error may be behind it. This rearrangement joins TRBV18 to TRBJ1-2; D is undetermined. CDR1 and CDR2 from the germline V gene are KGHSH and LQKENI. The CDR3 consists of 14 residues. The CDR3: CASSPEARFYGYAF. The CDR3 DNA reads as TGTGCCAGCTCACCGGAGGCCCGGTTCTATGGCTACGCCTTC.

This CDR3 is CASSLVSTSVNEQFF. CDR3 coding DNA: TGTGCCAGCAGCTTAGTTTCGACTAGCGTCAATGAGCAGTTCTTC. The chain has TRBV11-3 and TRBJ2-1; 8 nucleotides agree with TRBD2. This CDR3 comprises 15 residues. Trimming cost V 1 base and J 6 bases; bases outside gene matches: 5. Looked up from germline, CDR1 is SGHNT and CDR2 is YENEEA.

The gene calls are TRBV7-2 and TRBJ2-7; no reliable D call. The CDR3 spans 14 residues. The V and J ends lost 2 bases and 0 bases respectively, with 8 bases between them. Per the germline V gene, CDR1 is SGHTA and CDR2 is FQGNSA. This CDR3 reads CASSLFAGSYEQYF. The CDR3 coding sequence is TGTGCCAGCAGCTTATTCGCAGGCTCCTACGAGCAGTACTTC.

The chain is built from TRBV11-1 and TRBJ2-3; 7 nucleotides agree with TRBD1. This CDR3 has 15 amino acids. J was trimmed by 3 bases and V by 5 bases; bases with no gene match: 8. CDR1 is SGHAT, CDR2 FQDESV, per germline (reference sequence). In DNA, the CDR3 is TGTGCCAGCAGCGAAGACAGGGAGCGAACAGATACGCAGTATTTT. This gives the protein CASSEDRERTDTQYF.

The genes are TRBV19 and TRBJ2-7; possibly TRBD2 for D (7 bases). Germline V gives CDR1 LNHDA, CDR2 SQIVND (reference sequence). The CDR3 totals 16 residues. Deletions cut 3 bases from V and 2 bases from J, with 17 bases between. This CDR3 is CASSIRAGARTYEQYF. The CDR3 nucleotides read TGTGCCAGTAGTATCCGCGCGGGGGCGCGGACCTACGAGCAGTACTTC.

This clone is a singleton in its sample. This chain joins TRBV6-5 and TRBJ1-1, with no clear D. The ends were cut back, 5 bases at V and 7 bases at J, with 11 bases in the middle. CDR1 and CDR2 (germline): MNHEY, SVGAGI. The CDR3 is made up of 12 amino acids. This CDR3 is CASSTPGNEAFF. CDR3 nucleotides: TGTGCCAGCAGTACCCCAGGAAATGAAGCTTTCTTT.

The chain links TRBV7-9 to TRBJ1-6; D is unresolved. Germline V gives CDR1 SEHNR, CDR2 FQNEAQ (reference sequence). This CDR3 is built from 12 residues. V was clipped by 3 bases and J by 9 bases, with 6 bases between them. DNA for the CDR3: TGTGCCAGCAGCTTGGAGGGTTCACCCCTCCACTTT. Protein product: CASSLEGSPLHF.

This rearrangement joins TRBV2 to TRBJ2-1, with TRBD2 matching over 9 bases. Per the germline V gene, CDR1 is SNHLY and CDR2 is FYNNEI. The CDR3 is 17 amino acids. Trimming at V came to 4 bases and at J to 0 bases, leaving 7 bases not matched to a gene. CDR3 residues: CASSGLAGRSSYNEQFF. The CDR3 DNA reads TGTGCCAGCAGTGGGCTAGCGGGGCGAAGCTCCTACAATGAGCAGTTCTTC.